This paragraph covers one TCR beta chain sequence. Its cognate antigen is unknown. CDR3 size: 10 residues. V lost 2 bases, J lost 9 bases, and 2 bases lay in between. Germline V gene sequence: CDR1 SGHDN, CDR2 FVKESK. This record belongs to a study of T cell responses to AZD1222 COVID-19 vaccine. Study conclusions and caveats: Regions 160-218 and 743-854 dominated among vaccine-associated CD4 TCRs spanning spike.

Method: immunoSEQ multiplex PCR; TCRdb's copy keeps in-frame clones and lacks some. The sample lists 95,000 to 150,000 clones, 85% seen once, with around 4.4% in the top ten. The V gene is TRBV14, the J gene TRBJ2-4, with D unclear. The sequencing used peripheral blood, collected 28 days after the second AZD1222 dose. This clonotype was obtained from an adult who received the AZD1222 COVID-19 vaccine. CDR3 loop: CASSQSIQYF. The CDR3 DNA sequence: TGTGCCAGCAGCCAAAGCATTCAGTACTTC. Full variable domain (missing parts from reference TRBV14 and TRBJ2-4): EAGVTQFPSHSVIEKGQTVTLRCDPISGHDNLYWYRRVMGKEIKFLLHFVKESKQDESGMPNNRFLAERTGGTYSTLKVQPAELEDSGVYFCASSQSIQYFGAGTRLSVL.